The T cell receptor (beta chain) described here comes from a study of blood T cell repertoires in COVID-19. In the study overall: Sites in the United States, Italy and Spain provided acute and convalescent COVID-19 samples. In each case, the material was cDNA or gDNA derived from T cells, B-cell-depleted T cells, or PBMCs.

Germline CDR1 is SNHLY and CDR2 is FYNNEI. The germline V and J ends were trimmed by 8 bases and 8 bases, with 16 bases remaining between them. CDR3 length: 13 residues. Profiled with immunoSEQ multiplex PCR; TCRdb holds only in-frame clones, not every one. The profile shows some 140,000 clones, 70% to 80% of them singletons. The sample taken for sequencing was peripheral blood. The chain employs TRBV2 and TRBJ2-4; D remains unclear. The origin of this receptor is a man aged 60 to 69 who had recovered from COVID-19. The CDR3 spells CASVKENFDIQYF. The CDR3, as DNA: TGTGCCAGCGTGAAGGAGAATTTTGACATTCAGTACTTC.